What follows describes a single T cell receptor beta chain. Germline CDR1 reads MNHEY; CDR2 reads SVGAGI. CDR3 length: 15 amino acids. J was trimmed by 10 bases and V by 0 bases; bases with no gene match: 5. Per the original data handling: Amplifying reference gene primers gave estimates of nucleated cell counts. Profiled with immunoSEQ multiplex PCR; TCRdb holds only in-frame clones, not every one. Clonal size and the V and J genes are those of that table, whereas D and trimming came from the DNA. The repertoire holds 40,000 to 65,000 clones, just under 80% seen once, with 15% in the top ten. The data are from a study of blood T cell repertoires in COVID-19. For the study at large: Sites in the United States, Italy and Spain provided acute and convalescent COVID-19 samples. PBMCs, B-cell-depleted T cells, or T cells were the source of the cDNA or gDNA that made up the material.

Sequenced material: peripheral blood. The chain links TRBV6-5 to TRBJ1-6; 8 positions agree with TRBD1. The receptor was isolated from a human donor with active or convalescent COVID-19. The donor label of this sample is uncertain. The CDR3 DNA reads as TGTGCCAGCAGTTACTCTCAGGGGGCGAACTCACCCCTCCACTTT. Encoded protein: CASSYSQGANSPLHF.